This entry describes one TCR beta chain. Its antigen is still unknown. V was shortened by 8 bases and J by 0 bases, with 17 bases between the two germline ends. The germline gives CDR1 MNHEY, CDR2 SMNVEV (reference sequence). The CDR3 extends over 15 amino acids. Cultured CD4+ T-cell DNA underwent Oncomine TCR Beta short-read sequencing. The authors extracted genomic DNA from cultured CD4+ T cells. TCRdb itself ran the PCR reads through MiXCR, one entry per CDR3 protein. Counted here are about 13,000 distinct CDR3 sequences, about two fifths occurring once; the ten biggest clones make up more than 10%. Treatment reported: roughly 10-day PBMC culture with coronavirus spike peptide pools or control peptides (ViraFEST assay). PCR positivity dates ran from March to December 2020, preceding US Alpha, Beta and Delta variants. The data are from a study of vaccination and CD4 T cells after COVID-19. Background on the study: Mild disease affected about 10 convalescent patients and severe disease one, all SARS-CoV-2 positive by nasal swab PCR. Control wells got either CEFX epitopes, HIV-1 Nef peptides, or no peptide at all.

The sequenced material came from CD4+ T cells from blood, cultured in vitro. The rearrangement links TRBV27 to TRBJ2-7; D unclear. This clonotype originated in a human donor who had recovered from COVID-19. This CDR3 is CASRLKGANSYEQYF. CDR3 sequence (DNA): TGTGCCAGCCGTCTAAAGGGTGCCAACTCCTACGAGCAGTACTTC.